These 21 T cell receptor beta chains originate from one sample sequenced in a study of blood T cell repertoires in COVID-19. Using immunoSEQ multiplex PCR, the repertoire was profiled, and TCRdb retains in-frame clones only, with some absent. The sample holds some 66,000 clones, 70% to 85% seen once. The sample consisted of peripheral blood. The source of these receptors is a man aged 55 to 70 with acute or convalescent COVID-19.

This clone has more than one count but fewer than ten. The gene calls are TRBV9 and TRBJ1-4; 8 nucleotides line up with TRBD1. The CDR3 is 15 residues long. The J segment lost 7 bases and the V segment lost 0 bases, leaving 5 bases of the junction unmatched. Germline V gene lookup returns CDR1 SGDLS and CDR2 YYNGEE. As DNA, the CDR3 is TGTGCCAGCAGCGTAGGTGTTACAGGGGGTGAAAAACTGTTTTTT. This gives the protein CASSVGVTGGEKLFF.

The chain links TRBV19 to TRBJ2-7; TRBD1 might be the D (6 bases). Germline V lookup: CDR1 LNHDA, CDR2 SQIVND (reference sequence). V was shortened by 1 base and J by 4 bases, with 11 bases between the two germline ends. CDR3 length: 14 amino acids. The DNA for the CDR3 is TGTGCCAGTAGTATAGGTCAGGGGAATTACGAGCAGTACTTC. Translation gives CASSIGQGNYEQYF.

The J gene is TRBJ1-3, the V gene TRBV3-1 (or the pseudogene TRBV3-2), with 8 bases aligning to TRBD1. Germline V gene sequence: CDR1 LGHDT, CDR2 YNNKEL (reference sequence). The CDR3 length is 19 residues. With 0 bases clipped from V and 0 bases from J, the junction kept 10 bases outside the gene matches. CDR3 amino acids: CASSQDLPRQGSSGNTIYF. CDR3 coding DNA: TGTGCCAGCAGCCAAGATCTCCCCCGACAGGGGAGCTCTGGAAACACCATATATTTT.

This clone has a single count. The chain couples TRBV7-9 to TRBJ2-7, with D possibly being TRBD1 (5 bases). The CDR3 runs to 12 residues. Per germline, CDR1 SEHNR and CDR2 FQNEAQ (reference sequence). V lost 5 bases, J lost 2 bases, and 7 bases lay in between. CDR3 residues: CASSQGTYEQYF. CDR3 nucleotides: TGTGCCAGCAGCCAGGGTACCTACGAGCAGTACTTC.

V is TRBV19 and J is TRBJ2-7, with 10 bases matching TRBD1. Germline loops: CDR1 LNHDA, CDR2 SQIVND (reference sequence). The CDR3 runs to 15 residues. V shed 4 bases and J 3 bases; nucleotides not matched to a gene: 6. The CDR3 loop is CASSKGTGVGYEQYF. CDR3 sequence (DNA): TGTGCCAGTAGTAAAGGGACAGGGGTCGGCTACGAGCAGTACTTC.

This clone came up once. The J gene is TRBJ1-4, the V gene TRBV11-1; D gene ambiguous. V gave up 5 bases and J gave up 7 bases, with 14 bases separating them. The length of the CDR3 is 14 residues. The germline V gene encodes CDR1 SGHAT and CDR2 FQDESV (reference sequence). CDR3 residues: CASSPSEGSEKLFF. The CDR3 DNA follows: TGTGCCAGCAGCCCGTCCGAAGGGAGTGAAAAACTGTTTTTT.

The chain couples TRBV12-3 or TRBV12-4 to TRBJ2-5, with D possibly TRBD2 on 6 matching bases. The CDR3 contains 13 residues. V was clipped by 3 bases and J by 4 bases, with 9 bases between them. CDR3: CASSFVEGETQYF. The DNA for the CDR3 is TGTGCCAGCAGTTTCGTGGAGGGAGAGACCCAGTACTTC.

This chain joins TRBV27 and TRBJ1-5, with D perhaps matching TRBD1 (5 bases). The germline CDR1 and CDR2 sequences are MNHEY and SMNVEV (reference sequence). This CDR3 is 14 amino acids long. V lost 8 bases and J lost 2, with 13 bases in between. CDR3 region: CASSRGVGNQPQHF. CDR3 nucleotides: TGTGCCAGCTCCCGGGGGGTTGGCAATCAGCCCCAGCATTTT.

This sequence joins TRBV20-1 and TRBJ2-5, with D uncertain. CDR1 is DFQATT and CDR2 is SNEGSKA in the germline V gene (reference sequence). This CDR3 is 11 amino acids long. The V end was cut by 0 bases, the J end by 4 bases, with 3 bases between. Written as DNA, the CDR3 is TGCAGTGCTAGAGATCGAGAGACCCAGTACTTC. It specifies CSARDRETQYF.

The V gene is TRBV2, the J gene TRBJ2-2; 8 positions agree with TRBD1. Trimming at V came to 6 bases and at J to 5 bases, leaving 8 bases not matched to a gene. Germline CDR1 reads SNHLY; CDR2 reads FYNNEI. The CDR3 is 15 residues long. The CDR3: CASRLDRVVTGELFF. The CDR3 DNA follows: TGTGCCAGCAGGCTGGACAGGGTTGTGACCGGGGAGCTGTTTTTT.

V usage is TRBV6-5 and J usage is TRBJ1-6; D is ambiguous. V lost 4 bases and J 9 bases, leaving 10 bases between the germline ends. Germline V gene lookup returns CDR1 MNHEY and CDR2 SVGAGI. The CDR3 is 13 amino acids. CDR3 in amino acids: CASSLVQISPLHF. The CDR3 DNA reads TGTGCCAGCAGTTTAGTACAGATTTCACCCCTCCACTTT.

The chain couples TRBV6-5 to TRBJ1-2, with D tentatively TRBD1 (5 bases). The germline V gene has CDR1 MNHEY and CDR2 SVGAGI. The CDR3 runs 13 residues. V shed 6 bases and J shed 9 bases, with 17 bases lying between them. CDR3 sequence: CASRTQGSMSYTF. The CDR3 nucleotides are TGTGCCAGCAGGACGCAGGGATCTATGAGCTACACCTTC.

This chain joins TRBV7-8 and TRBJ2-5; D perhaps matches TRBD2 (6 bases). Germline-derived CDR1 and CDR2 are SGHVS and FQNEAQ. The CDR3 is 15 residues long. Trimming took 1 base from V and 3 from J, leaving 12 bases between them. CDR3 DNA: TGTGCCAGCAGCTTAGGGGCCGGAGGGGAAGAGACCCAGTACTTC. Encoded protein: CASSLGAGGEETQYF.

The rearrangement links TRBV19 to TRBJ1-2, with 9 bases identical to TRBD1. Germline CDR1 is LNHDA and CDR2 is SQIVND (reference sequence). This CDR3 is built from 13 residues. After removal of 6 bases from V and 7 bases from J, the junction contained 6 bases not matched to a gene. Here the CDR3 DNA reads TGTGCCAGTAGCCACACAGGGGGCTCTGGCTACACCTTC. Amino acids: CASSHTGGSGYTF.

This chain joins TRBV7-2 and TRBJ2-7; D not certain. V was shortened by 3 bases and J by 5 bases, with 11 bases between the two germline ends. CDR3 length: 13 amino acids. From germline, CDR1 is SGHTA and CDR2 FQGNSA. This chain's CDR3 is CASSLGRHHEQYV. The CDR3, as DNA: TGTGCCAGCAGCTTGGGCAGACATCACGAGCAGTACGTC.

This clone turned up a few times. The chain is built from TRBV29-1 and TRBJ2-7, with 10 bases aligning to TRBD2. CDR1 and CDR2 (germline): SQVTM, ANQGSEA. V lost 6 bases, J lost 5 bases, and 7 bases stayed unmatched. This CDR3 comprises 13 residues. CDR3 nucleotides: TGCAGCGTGGGCGGGCTAGCGGGAGACGAGCAGTACTTC. It is translated as CSVGGLAGDEQYF.

The V and J genes are TRBV2 and TRBJ1-5; D not certain. The CDR3 has 14 amino acids. CDR1 is SNHLY and CDR2 is FYNNEI in the germline V gene. V was pared by 4 bases and J by 4 bases, with 11 bases between. CDR3 DNA sequence: TGTGCCAGCAGTGTCCGGACGGGAAATCAGCCCCAGCATTTT. It yields the protein CASSVRTGNQPQHF.

The chain joins TRBV6-5 to TRBJ1-1, with 7 bases lining up with TRBD1. Germline V gene sequence: CDR1 MNHEY, CDR2 SVGAGI. Trimming cost V 7 bases and J 1 base; bases outside gene matches: 6. The CDR3 contains 14 residues. CDR3 amino acids: CASNIGGSNTEAFF. The DNA of the CDR3 is TGTGCCAGCAACATAGGGGGCTCGAACACTGAAGCTTTCTTT.

V usage is TRBV19 and J usage is TRBJ1-2; 8 bases line up with TRBD1. Germline trimming cut 6 bases from V and 12 bases from J; bases unmatched to any gene: 9. The CDR3 is made up of 12 amino acids. Per the germline V gene, CDR1 is LNHDA and CDR2 is SQIVND (reference sequence). CDR3 residues: CASRRQGIGHTF. DNA of the CDR3: TGTGCCAGTAGGAGACAGGGGATCGGTCACACCTTC.

This chain joins TRBV7-2 and TRBJ2-3; maybe TRBD1 (6 bases). The V end lost 5 bases, the J end lost 3 bases, and 12 bases lay between the germline ends. CDR1 SGHTA and CDR2 FQGNSA come from the germline V gene. The CDR3 runs 14 residues. The chain's CDR3 is CASSTGTLTDTQYF. CDR3 sequence (DNA): TGTGCCAGCAGCACCGGGACACTAACAGATACGCAGTATTTT.

This clone was detected only a few times. The rearrangement uses TRBV5-1 and TRBJ1-4; tentatively, D is TRBD1 (5 bases). The V end lost 4 bases, the J end lost 0 bases, and 10 bases lay between the germline ends. This CDR3 has 15 residues. Germline CDR1 reads SGHRS; CDR2 reads YFSETQ. CDR3 sequence reads: CASSPGTTTNEKLFF. The DNA of the CDR3 is TGCGCCAGCAGCCCCGGGACTACAACTAATGAAAAACTGTTTTTT.